This entry lists 19 T cell receptor beta chains sequenced from one sample in a study of blood T cell repertoires in COVID-19. Here immunoSEQ multiplex PCR was the method, and the copy in TCRdb shows in-frame clones only, minus some. The table records approximately 100,000 clones, around 80% of them present only once. Sequencing was done on a sample of peripheral blood. Every receptor here comes from a human donor in a cohort sampled during active or convalescent COVID-19.

The rearrangement joins TRBV7-9 to TRBJ2-5; unclear D gene. This CDR3 comprises 14 residues. The V end lost 1 base, the J end lost 8 bases, and 14 bases lay between the germline ends. From germline, CDR1 is SEHNR and CDR2 FQNEAQ (reference sequence). The CDR3 DNA follows: TGTGCCAGCAGCTTAGTTACAGAACCAGTCACCCAGTACTTC. Its protein product is CASSLVTEPVTQYF.

The V and J genes are TRBV7-2 and TRBJ1-2, with D unclear. Germline V CDR1 and CDR2: SGHTA, FQGNSA. The CDR3 consists of 13 residues. Trimming took 5 bases from V and 2 from J, leaving 9 bases between them. In nucleotides, the CDR3 is TGTGCCAGCAGCCCACTTATAAACTATGGCTACACCTTC. Its protein product is CASSPLINYGYTF.

The DNA for the CDR3 is TGTGCCAGTAAGGCAGGACTATCCAGAGGCTACACCTTC. Translated, it gives CASKAGLSRGYTF. The chain carries TRBV19 and TRBJ1-2; D unresolved. The germline gives CDR1 LNHDA, CDR2 SQIVND (reference sequence). V was cut by 7 bases and J by 8 bases, with 17 bases left in between. CDR3 length: 13 residues. Based on the CDR3 plus reference TRBV19 and TRBJ1-2, the full variable domain is DGGITQSPKYLFRKEGQNVTLSCEQNLNHDAMYWYRQDPGQGLRLIYYSQIVNDFQKGDIAEGYSVSREKKESFPLTVTSAQKNPTAFYLCASKAGLSRGYTFGSGTRLTVV.

V usage is TRBV3-1 (or the pseudogene TRBV3-2) and J usage is TRBJ2-3; TRBD2 might be the D (5 bases). The CDR3 is 14 amino acids. The V and J ends lost 3 bases and 7 bases respectively, with 14 bases between them. From germline, CDR1 is LGHDT and CDR2 YNNKEL (reference sequence). This CDR3 reads CASSQGATSNTQYF. The CDR3 DNA follows: TGTGCCAGCAGCCAGGGAGCAACATCGAATACGCAGTATTTT.

The chain uses TRBV30 and TRBJ2-7, with a possible D match to TRBD2 (5 bases). CDR1 is GTSNPN and CDR2 is SVGIG in the germline V gene (reference sequence). The CDR3 contains 14 residues. Written as DNA, the CDR3 is TGTGCTTACAGAAAGGGAGCGGACTCCTACGAGCAGTACTTC. Its translation is CAYRKGADSYEQYF.

This clone was seen only once. CDR3 bases: TGTGCCAGCAGCAGCCGGACAGGAATGAACACTGAAGCTTTCTTT. This sequence encodes CASSSRTGMNTEAFF. The chain carries TRBV5-5 and TRBJ1-1; 7 positions agree with TRBD1. This CDR3 has 15 amino acids. Losses at the gene ends were 4 bases for V and 0 bases for J; bases not matched to a gene: 6. Germline V gene sequence: CDR1 SGHKS, CDR2 YYEKEE (reference sequence).

The genes are TRBV4-2 and TRBJ1-3; D is ambiguous. The CDR3 contains 17 residues. The germline V gene encodes CDR1 LGHNA and CDR2 YNFKEQ. Trimming removed 0 bases at V and 0 bases at J, with 12 bases between. CDR3 loop: CASSQENLAYSGNTIYF. Written as DNA, the CDR3 is TGTGCCAGCAGCCAAGAGAACCTTGCGTACTCTGGAAACACCATATATTTT.

This rearrangement joins TRBV7-9 to TRBJ2-3; D possibly corresponds to TRBD1 (5 bases). The CDR3 runs to 13 residues. Trimming cost V 4 bases and J 6 bases, with 11 bases left between them. Germline-derived CDR1 and CDR2 are SEHNR and FQNEAQ (reference sequence). The CDR3 coding sequence is TGTGCCAGCAGCTCCAGGGTTTCGGATACGCAGTATTTT. It codes for CASSSRVSDTQYF.

This sequence joins TRBV4-1 and TRBJ1-3; possible D gene TRBD1, 5 bases. V dropped 1 base and J dropped 3 bases, with 13 bases sitting between them. Germline V lookup: CDR1 MGHRA, CDR2 YSYEKL. The CDR3 totals 16 residues. The CDR3 DNA is TGCGCCAGCAGCCAAGTTTGGCGGGGACTTGGAAACACCATATATTTT. Translated: CASSQVWRGLGNTIYF.

Comment on this clone: Other DNA sequences in the sample encode the same CDR3. This chain links TRBV5-1 with TRBJ1-1, with TRBD1 matching over 7 bases. J gave up 0 bases and V 4 bases, and 3 bases lay outside the gene matches. The CDR3 has 14 residues. Germline-derived CDR1 and CDR2 are SGHRS and YFSETQ. CDR3 residues: CASSRTGVNTEAFF. In nucleotides, the CDR3 is TGCGCCAGCAGCAGGACAGGCGTGAACACTGAAGCTTTCTTT.

The chain employs TRBV28 and TRBJ2-3; 11 positions agree with TRBD2. The CDR3 extends over 16 amino acids. J lost 3 bases, V lost 3 bases, and 5 bases had no gene match. CDR1 MDHEN and CDR2 SYDVKM come from the germline V gene. The CDR3 here is CASSLSSGRLTDTQYF. The CDR3 region has the DNA TGTGCCAGCAGTTTGTCTAGCGGGAGGCTAACAGATACGCAGTATTTT.

This clone was seen only a few times. V usage is TRBV7-2 and J usage is TRBJ2-7; 9 bases line up with TRBD1. The V gene's germline CDR1 is SGHTA and CDR2 FQGNSA. The CDR3 is 17 residues long. The V gene end was trimmed by 2 bases and the J gene end by 3 bases; junction bases not matched to a gene: 11. CDR3 sequence: CASSLSGTGGFVYEQYF. As DNA, the CDR3 is TGTGCCAGCAGCTTATCGGGAACAGGGGGCTTTGTCTACGAGCAGTACTTC. Full variable domain (rest looked up from reference TRBV7-2 and TRBJ2-7): GAGVSQSPSNKVTEKGKDVELRCDPISGHTALYWYRQSLGQGLEFLIYFQGNSAPDKSGLPSDRFSAERTGGSVSTLTIQRTQQEDSAVYLCASSLSGTGGFVYEQYFGPGTRLTVT.

V usage is TRBV27 and J usage is TRBJ2-7; TRBD2 agrees at 10 bases. The V gene's germline CDR1 is MNHEY and CDR2 SMNVEV (reference sequence). After removal of 4 bases from V and 7 bases from J, the junction contained 13 bases not matched to a gene. The CDR3 is 16 amino acids. This chain's CDR3 is CASSWTPKAGGREQYF. The CDR3 DNA reads TGTGCCAGCAGTTGGACCCCTAAAGCGGGGGGGCGGGAGCAGTACTTC.

This clone was seen a few times. The chain combines TRBV7-2 with TRBJ1-1, with TRBD1 matching over 7 bases. CDR3 size: 15 residues. The ends lost 1 base at V and 4 bases at J; junction bases unmatched: 6. Germline V CDR1 and CDR2: SGHTA, FQGNSA. The CDR3 coding sequence is TGTGCCAGCAGCTTAGTCTTACAGGGGATCACTGAAGCTTTCTTT. It translates to CASSLVLQGITEAFF. The entire variable domain, with the rest obtained from reference TRBV7-2 and TRBJ1-1, is as follows: GAGVSQSPSNKVTEKGKDVELRCDPISGHTALYWYRQSLGQGLEFLIYFQGNSAPDKSGLPSDRFSAERTGGSVSTLTIQRTQQEDSAVYLCASSLVLQGITEAFFGQGTRLTVV.

The chain couples TRBV2 to TRBJ1-3, with D unclear. CDR1 is SNHLY, CDR2 FYNNEI, per germline. CDR3 length: 15 residues. V was cut by 4 bases and J by 0 bases, with 10 bases left in between. The DNA for the CDR3 is TGTGCCAGCAGTGGGGAGCACATCTCTGGAAACACCATATATTTT. Its protein is CASSGEHISGNTIYF.

The chain is built from TRBV5-5 and TRBJ2-7, with 12 positions matching TRBD2. With V trimmed by 2 bases and J by 4 bases, 10 bases remained unmatched. CDR3 length: 17 amino acids. Germline loops: CDR1 SGHKS, CDR2 YYEKEE (reference sequence). DNA of the CDR3: TGTGCCAGCAGCTTCGGACTAGCGGGGAGTGGAAGGTACGAGCAGTACTTC. Translated: CASSFGLAGSGRYEQYF.

This chain uses TRBV19 with TRBJ1-2; D is ambiguous. The CDR3 totals 15 residues. V gave up 3 bases and J gave up 1 base, with 12 bases separating them. The V gene's germline CDR1 is LNHDA and CDR2 SQIVND (reference sequence). CDR3 DNA: TGTGCCAGTAGTATGCCCGCTGGCGGTAACTATGGCTACACCTTC. This codes for CASSMPAGGNYGYTF.

The J gene is TRBJ2-7, the V gene TRBV5-1; 15 bases match TRBD2. There are 16 residues in the CDR3. With V trimmed by 3 bases and J by 6 bases, 7 bases remained unmatched. Germline CDR1 and CDR2: SGHRS and YFSETQ. The CDR3 DNA follows: TGCGCCAGCAGCTCGGGGGGACTAGCGGGAGGAGGCGAGCAGTACTTC. As protein: CASSSGGLAGGGEQYF.

CDR3 sequence: CASSSGPGVYGYTF. CDR3 bases: TGCGCCAGCAGTTCCGGCCCGGGGGTCTATGGCTACACCTTC. This chain links TRBV5-1 with TRBJ1-2; TRBD1 might be the D (5 bases). The CDR3 sequence is 14 residues long. V lost 5 bases and J lost 4, with 15 bases in between. The V gene's germline CDR1 is SGHRS and CDR2 YFSETQ.